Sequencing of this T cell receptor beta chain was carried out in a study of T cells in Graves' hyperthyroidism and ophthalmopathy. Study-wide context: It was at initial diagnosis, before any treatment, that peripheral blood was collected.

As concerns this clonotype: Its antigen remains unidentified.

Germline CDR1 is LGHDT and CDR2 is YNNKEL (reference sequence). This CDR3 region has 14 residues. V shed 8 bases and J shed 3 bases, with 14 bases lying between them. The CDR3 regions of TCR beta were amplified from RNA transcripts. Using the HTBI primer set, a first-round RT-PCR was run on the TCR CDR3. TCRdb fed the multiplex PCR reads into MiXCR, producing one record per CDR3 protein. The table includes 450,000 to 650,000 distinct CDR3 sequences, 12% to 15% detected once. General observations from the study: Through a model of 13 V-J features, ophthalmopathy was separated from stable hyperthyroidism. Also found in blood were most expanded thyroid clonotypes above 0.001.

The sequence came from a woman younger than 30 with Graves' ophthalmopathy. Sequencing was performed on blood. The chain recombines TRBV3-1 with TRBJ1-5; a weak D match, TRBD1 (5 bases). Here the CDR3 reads CASPYQGSNQPQHF. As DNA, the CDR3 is TGTGCCAGCCCATACCAGGGTTCCAATCAGCCCCAGCATTTT.